Shown below are 23 T cell receptor beta chains from a single sample sequenced in a study of T cells after yellow fever vaccination. One entry per CDR3 protein results from TCRdb running MiXCR on the 5' RACE reads. In the table there are 300,000 to 350,000 distinct CDR3 sequences, about 4.5% of which are singletons. The sample here was PBMCs, taken 15 days after the yellow fever booster vaccination. These receptor sequences come from a man younger than 35 who received the YFV17D yellow fever vaccine.

A few counts support this clonotype. CDR3 loop: CASSLFWGGNQPQHF. CDR3 nucleotides: TGTGCCAGCAGCTTATTCTGGGGGGGTAACCAGCCCCAGCATTTT. This chain uses TRBV7-2 with TRBJ1-5; D is perhaps TRBD1 (5 bases). This CDR3 has 15 amino acids. Trimming cost V 2 bases and J 7 bases, with 15 bases left between them. Per the germline V gene, CDR1 is SGHTA and CDR2 is FQGNSA.

The sample holds a few counts of this clonotype. The chain carries TRBV4-1 and TRBJ2-7, with D perhaps given as TRBD1 or TRBD2 (5 bases each). The CDR3 is 14 amino acids. The V end was cut by 1 base, the J end by 6 bases, with 13 bases between. Looked up from germline, CDR1 is MGHRA and CDR2 is YSYEKL. CDR3 sequence: CASSQGTQSGEQYV. CDR3 nucleotide sequence: TGCGCCAGCAGCCAAGGGACACAAAGCGGCGAGCAGTACGTC.

This clonotype showed up many times. The rearrangement joins TRBV24-1 to TRBJ2-3; no firm D call. Germline V lookup: CDR1 KGHDR, CDR2 SFDVKD. Trimming stripped 4 bases from V and 0 bases from J, with 10 bases between. CDR3 size: 15 residues. CDR3 protein: CATSDSQTSTDTQYF. The CDR3 DNA is TGTGCCACCAGTGACAGCCAAACAAGCACAGATACGCAGTATTTT.

This clonotype was detected a few times. V and J are TRBV6-1 and TRBJ1-6; TRBD1 is a possible D gene (5 bases). The CDR3 is made up of 12 amino acids. The ends were cut back, 6 bases at V and 7 bases at J, with 7 bases in the middle. CDR1 and CDR2 (germline): MNHNS, SASEGT. For the CDR3, the DNA is TGTGCCAGCAGCAAGGGGAATTCACCCCTCCACTTT. Protein: CASSKGNSPLHF.

The chain employs TRBV5-4 and TRBJ1-1; 11 positions agree with TRBD1. Germline values: CDR1 SGHNT, CDR2 YYREEE (reference sequence). The CDR3 spans 16 residues. After removal of 5 bases from V and 4 bases from J, the junction contained 10 bases not matched to a gene. Here the CDR3 DNA reads TGTGCCAGCAGACCCGGACAGGGGGCAGGTATCACTGAAGCTTTCTTT. This codes for CASRPGQGAGITEAFF.

This clonotype showed up many times. The rearrangement links TRBV7-8 to TRBJ2-1, with D maybe TRBD2 (5 bases). V was cut by 0 bases and J by 4 bases, with 7 bases left in between. The CDR3 loop spans 14 amino acids. The germline gives CDR1 SGHVS, CDR2 FQNEAQ. Here the CDR3 reads CASSLAGRYNEQFF. CDR3 in DNA: TGTGCCAGCAGCTTAGCAGGGAGATACAATGAGCAGTTCTTC. Full variable domain (outside the CDR3, taken from reference TRBV7-8 and TRBJ2-1): GAGVSQSPRYKVAKRGQDVALRCDPISGHVSLFWYQQALGQGPEFLTYFQNEAQLDKSGLPSDRFFAERPEGSVSTLKIQRTQQEDSAVYLCASSLAGRYNEQFFGPGTRLTVL.

This clonotype was recorded at least ten times. The chain carries TRBV12-3 or TRBV12-4 and TRBJ2-3; D is uncertain. The V and J ends lost 5 bases and 6 bases respectively, with 15 bases between them. The CDR3 contains 14 residues. For the CDR3, the DNA is TGTGCCAGCAGTATTGGAGTGGTATCCGATACGCAGTATTTT. Amino acid sequence: CASSIGVVSDTQYF.

This clonotype was recorded many times. The chain is built from TRBV7-9 and TRBJ2-5; D is ambiguous. CDR3 size: 13 residues. V gave up 3 bases and J gave up 4 bases, with 9 bases separating them. Germline CDR1 SEHNR, CDR2 FQNEAQ (reference sequence). This CDR3 is CASSLSFRETQYF. The CDR3 DNA follows: TGTGCCAGCAGCTTGTCGTTCCGAGAGACCCAGTACTTC.

V and J are TRBV20-1 and TRBJ2-1; maybe TRBD1 (6 bases). Trimming took off 1 base at V and 6 bases at J, with 13 bases between the two ends. Germline V gene sequence: CDR1 DFQATT, CDR2 SNEGSKA (reference sequence). This CDR3 comprises 14 residues. DNA for the CDR3: TGCAGTGCTAGAGGTTCACAGGGTTTCAATGAGCAGTTCTTC. Its translation: CSARGSQGFNEQFF.

At least ten counts were recorded for this clonotype. The V and J genes are TRBV7-9 and TRBJ2-7; no clear D gene. Trimming cost V 7 bases and J 3 bases, with 13 bases left between them. This CDR3 spans 13 amino acids. Germline V lookup: CDR1 SEHNR, CDR2 FQNEAQ (reference sequence). This CDR3 is CASTPLGNYEQYV. CDR3 coding DNA: TGTGCCAGCACCCCGTTGGGGAACTACGAGCAGTACGTC.

The table lists this clonotype with many counts. The chain joins TRBV7-9 to TRBJ2-7, with D tentatively TRBD1 (5 bases). Trimming removed 5 bases at V and 2 bases at J, with 13 bases between. There are 14 residues in the CDR3. CDR1 and CDR2 from the germline V gene are SEHNR and FQNEAQ (reference sequence). The CDR3: CASSADSSTYEQYV. Written as DNA, the CDR3 is TGTGCCAGCAGCGCAGACAGCTCTACCTACGAGCAGTACGTC.

This clonotype was seen a handful of times. The chain combines TRBV30 with TRBJ1-2; D remains ambiguous. The CDR3 is made up of 14 amino acids. Trimming shortened V by 4 bases and J by 3 bases, and 15 bases separated the two germline ends. CDR1 and CDR2 (germline): GTSNPN, SVGIG (reference sequence). The CDR3 is CAWTPIIPDYGYTF. The CDR3 coding sequence is TGTGCCTGGACCCCAATCATCCCCGACTATGGCTACACCTTC.

This chain joins TRBV6-1 and TRBJ2-1; 8 nucleotides line up with TRBD2. The CDR3 is 16 residues long. Germline V lookup: CDR1 MNHNS, CDR2 SASEGT. The junction had 7 bases not matched to a gene; V was cut back by 6 bases and J by 0 bases. The CDR3 nucleotides read TGTGCCAGCAGGCTGGGCGGGGGGAGCTCCTACAATGAGCAGTTCTTC. It yields the protein CASRLGGGSSYNEQFF.

The sample holds a few counts of this clonotype. The chain combines TRBV3-1 with TRBJ1-1; D call uncertain. Germline assignment: CDR1 LGHDT and CDR2 YNNKEL (reference sequence). CDR3 length: 13 amino acids. V lost 6 bases and J lost 4, with 12 bases in between. The CDR3 coding sequence is TGTGCCAGCAGATTACATGAGGGCACTGAAGCTTTCTTT. Amino acid sequence: CASRLHEGTEAFF.

Ten or more counts support this clonotype. The V call is TRBV7-9, the J call TRBJ2-3, with TRBD2 identical over 9 bases. The CDR3 is 17 residues long. V shed 7 bases, J shed 0 bases, and the junction held 11 bases outside the gene matches. Germline V gene lookup returns CDR1 SEHNR and CDR2 FQNEAQ (reference sequence). This chain's CDR3 is CASTFPLAGGSTDTQYF. The DNA for the CDR3 is TGTGCCAGCACCTTTCCCTTGGCGGGGGGGAGCACAGATACGCAGTATTTT.

J is TRBJ2-1 and V is TRBV4-2; 12 bases are a match to TRBD2. Germline assignment: CDR1 LGHNA and CDR2 YNFKEQ. The CDR3 covers 14 residues. Trimming at V came to 6 bases and at J to 5 bases, leaving 2 bases not matched to a gene. The chain's CDR3 is CASRLAGGDNEQFF. The CDR3 DNA reads as TGTGCCAGCAGGCTAGCGGGGGGGGACAATGAGCAGTTCTTC.

This clonotype was picked up many times. This sequence joins TRBV15 and TRBJ1-2; D is undetermined. Trimming removed 1 base from V and 1 base from J, with 7 bases in between. Germline CDR1 and CDR2: LNHNV and YYDKDF (reference sequence). The CDR3 sequence is 14 residues long. The CDR3 is CATSRAGFNYGYTF. DNA of the CDR3: TGTGCCACCAGCAGAGCCGGCTTTAACTATGGCTACACCTTC. The whole variable domain, remainder taken from reference TRBV15 and TRBJ1-2, is DAMVIQNPRYQVTQFGKPVTLSCSQTLNHNVMYWYQQKSSQAPKLLFHYYDKDFNNEADTPDNFQSRRPNTSFCFLDIRSPGLGDTAMYLCATSRAGFNYGYTFGSGTRLTVV.

The chain carries TRBV20-1 and TRBJ2-1, with D perhaps matching TRBD2 (5 bases). The CDR3 consists of 14 residues. The V end lost 4 bases, the J end lost 0 bases, and 10 bases lay between the germline ends. Germline V gene data show CDR1 as DFQATT and CDR2 as SNEGSKA (reference sequence). The DNA for the CDR3 is TGCAGTGCTATCCGGACTGGCTCCTACAATGAGCAGTTCTTC. It yields the protein CSAIRTGSYNEQFF.

This chain joins TRBV6-5 and TRBJ1-1; D is ambiguous. The CDR3 totals 12 residues. Trimming pared 7 bases from V and 4 bases from J, leaving 10 bases between. Germline CDR1 is MNHEY and CDR2 is SVGAGI. For the CDR3, the DNA is TGTGCCAGCAATACCCCTCGCACTGAAGCTTTCTTT. It encodes CASNTPRTEAFF.

This clonotype was seen more than once but under ten times. V and J are TRBV20-1 and TRBJ1-2, with D perhaps TRBD1 (5 bases). The germline V gene has CDR1 DFQATT and CDR2 SNEGSKA (reference sequence). The CDR3 runs to 16 residues. V was shortened by 0 bases and J by 2 bases, with 16 bases between the two germline ends. CDR3: CSARDFSRGRNYGYTF. Here the CDR3 DNA reads TGCAGTGCTAGAGATTTTAGTAGGGGACGCAACTATGGCTACACCTTC.

This clonotype was picked up many times. The genes are TRBV14 and TRBJ2-2; D uncertain. This CDR3 is 13 amino acids long. The V and J ends lost 4 bases and 3 bases respectively, with 6 bases between them. Germline V gene data show CDR1 as SGHDN and CDR2 as FVKESK. CDR3 sequence reads: CASSPQDTGELFF. The CDR3, as DNA: TGTGCCAGCAGCCCCCAGGACACCGGGGAGCTGTTTTTT.

The chain has TRBV6-2 or TRBV6-3 and TRBJ2-3; 7 bases are a match to TRBD1. CDR1 MNHEY and CDR2 SVGEGT come from the germline V gene. This CDR3 contains 16 residues. J was trimmed by 0 bases and V by 3 bases; bases with no gene match: 6. The CDR3 region is CASSYLDRESTDTQYF. The CDR3 DNA sequence: TGTGCCAGCAGTTATCTTGACAGGGAAAGCACAGATACGCAGTATTTT.

This clonotype was seen repeatedly, ten times or more. The chain carries TRBV18 and TRBJ1-1; no definite D call. This CDR3 has 13 amino acids. The V and J ends lost 6 bases and 8 bases respectively, with 16 bases between them. Germline assignment: CDR1 KGHSH and CDR2 LQKENI. The CDR3 bases are TGTGCCAGCTCCCGGATCAATAGCGGAGAAGCTTTCTTT. Amino acid sequence: CASSRINSGEAFF.